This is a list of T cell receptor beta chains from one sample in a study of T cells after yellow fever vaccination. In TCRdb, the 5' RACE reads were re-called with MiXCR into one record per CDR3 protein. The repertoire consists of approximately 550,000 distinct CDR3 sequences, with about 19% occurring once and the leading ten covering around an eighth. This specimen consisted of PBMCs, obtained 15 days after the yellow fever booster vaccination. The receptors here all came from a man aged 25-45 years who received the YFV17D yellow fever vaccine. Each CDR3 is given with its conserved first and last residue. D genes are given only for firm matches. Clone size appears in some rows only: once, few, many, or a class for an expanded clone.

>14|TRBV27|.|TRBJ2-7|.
TGTGCCAGCTCCCGGACAACCCGCTCCTACGAGCAGTACTTC
CASSRTTRSYEQYF
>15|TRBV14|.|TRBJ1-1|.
TGTGCCAGCAGCCAATTGGGGGCGTTGAACACTGAAGCTTTCTTT
CASSQLGALNTEAFF
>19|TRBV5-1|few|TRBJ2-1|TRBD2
TGCGCCAGCAGCTCGCCGGGACTAGCGGGAGGGGTCTCCTACAATGAGCAGTTCTTC
CASSSPGLAGGVSYNEQFF
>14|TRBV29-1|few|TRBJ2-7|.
TGCAGCGCCGGCGAGGGGGACCCCCTTGGGGAGCAGTACTTC
CSAGEGDPLGEQYF
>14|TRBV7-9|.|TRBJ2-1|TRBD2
TGTGCCAGCACGAGGGCGGGAGGGGACATTGAGCAGTTCTTC
CASTRAGGDIEQFF
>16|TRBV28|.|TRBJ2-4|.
TGTGCCAGCAGTTTTACACGGATGCTAGCCAAAAACATTCAGTACTTC
CASSFTRMLAKNIQYF
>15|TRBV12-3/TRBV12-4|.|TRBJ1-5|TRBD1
TGTGCCAGCAGTCCGAGACAGGGACTCAATCAGCCCCAGCATTTT
CASSPRQGLNQPQHF
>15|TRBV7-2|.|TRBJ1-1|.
TGTGCCAGCAGCTTAGTGGCAGGGGAGAACACTGAAGCTTTCTTT
CASSLVAGENTEAFF
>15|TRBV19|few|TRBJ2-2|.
TGTGCCAGTATCCGGAGGGCCCATAACACCGGGGAGCTGTTTTTT
CASIRRAHNTGELFF
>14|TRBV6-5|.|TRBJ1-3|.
TGTGCCAGCAGTTATTCAGGGAGTAGAAACACCATATATTTT
CASSYSGSRNTIYF
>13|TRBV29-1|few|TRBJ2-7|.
TGCAGCGTTCAAGGTCCGCGAAACTACGAGCAGTACTTC
CSVQGPRNYEQYF
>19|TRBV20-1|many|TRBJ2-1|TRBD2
TGCAGTGCTACCCAAAATCGGGGGGTGCCAGCGGCGAGCTACAATGAGCAGTTCTTC
CSATQNRGVPAASYNEQFF
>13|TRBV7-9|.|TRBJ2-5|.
TGTGCCAGCAGCTTACAGGCGAGAGAGACCCAGTACTTC
CASSLQARETQYF
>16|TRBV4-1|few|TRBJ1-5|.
TGCGCCAGCAGCCAGGAACGATCGGGGCGAAGACAGCCCCAGCATTTT
CASSQERSGRRQPQHF
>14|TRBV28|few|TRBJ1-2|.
TGTGCCAGCAGTTTTGAGTCCAGCAACTATGGCTACACCTTC
CASSFESSNYGYTF
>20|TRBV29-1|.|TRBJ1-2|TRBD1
TGCAGCGTTGAAGATCTTTGGGCAGGGGGCGCGTCTGGCGTCACGTTTGGCTACACCTTC
CSVEDLWAGGASGVTFGYTF
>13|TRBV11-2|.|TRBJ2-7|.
TGTGCCAGCAGCCCGACAAGCCCCTACGAGCAGTACTTC
CASSPTSPYEQYF
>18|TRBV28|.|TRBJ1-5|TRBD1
TGTGCCAGCATCAAGCGAGGACAGGGGGTCCTTAGCAATCAGCCCCAGCATTTT
CASIKRGQGVLSNQPQHF
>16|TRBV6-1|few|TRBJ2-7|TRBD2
TGTGCCAGCAGACCCCGGACTAGCGGGAGCTCCTACGAGCAGTACTTC
CASRPRTSGSSYEQYF
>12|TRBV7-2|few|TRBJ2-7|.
TGTGCCAGCAGCTTACTAGAAAGCGAGCAGTACTTC
CASSLLESEQYF
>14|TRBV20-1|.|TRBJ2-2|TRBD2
TGCAGTGCTAGAAAAGCGGGAGGCACCGGGGAGCTGTTTTTT
CSARKAGGTGELFF
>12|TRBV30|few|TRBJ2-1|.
TGTGCCTGGAGGCGAGGCCACAATGAGCAGTTCTTC
CAWRRGHNEQFF
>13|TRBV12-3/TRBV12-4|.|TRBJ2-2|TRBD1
TGTGCCAGCATTAACAGGGGGTTTGGGGAGCTGTTTTTT
CASINRGFGELFF
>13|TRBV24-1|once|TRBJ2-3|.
TGTGCCACCAGTTCGGGGAACACAGATACGCAGTATTTT
CATSSGNTDTQYF
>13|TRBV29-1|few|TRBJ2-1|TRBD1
TGCAGCGTCGACGTGGGACAGGGTCGCGAGCAGTTCTTC
CSVDVGQGREQFF
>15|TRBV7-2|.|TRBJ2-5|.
TGTGCCAGCAGTGGGGCTAGCAATCAGGGAGAGACCCAGTACTTC
CASSGASNQGETQYF
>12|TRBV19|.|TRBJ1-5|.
TGTGCCAGTAGTAATCTAGGAAAGCCCCAGCATTTT
CASSNLGKPQHF
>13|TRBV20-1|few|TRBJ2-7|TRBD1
TGCAGTGCTGACGGACAGGGGAAGTACGAGCAGTACTTC
CSADGQGKYEQYF
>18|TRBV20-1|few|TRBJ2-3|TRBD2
TGCAGTGCTAGTCTAGCGGGGGTCCAAATTATAAGCACAGATACGCAGTATTTT
CSASLAGVQIISTDTQYF
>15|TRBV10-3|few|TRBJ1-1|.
TGTGCCATCAGTGAGTCCGGGACGGGGAACGCTGAAGCTTTCTTT
CAISESGTGNAEAFF
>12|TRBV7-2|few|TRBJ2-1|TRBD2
TGTGCCAGCAGCCGGACTAGTGATGAGCAGTTCTTC
CASSRTSDEQFF
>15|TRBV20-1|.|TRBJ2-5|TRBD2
TGCAGTGCTAGTCTGCGCGGGAGGGCCCGGGAGACCCAGTACTTC
CSASLRGRARETQYF
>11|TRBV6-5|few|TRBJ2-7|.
TGTGCCAGCAGTTACAAAGGCGAGCAGTACTTC
CASSYKGEQYF
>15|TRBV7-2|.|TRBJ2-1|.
TGTGCCAGCAGCTTACACAGGGATTCCTACAATGAGCAGTTCTTC
CASSLHRDSYNEQFF
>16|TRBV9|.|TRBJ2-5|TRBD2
TGTGCCAGCAGCGTAGACCTAGCGGGAATGGGGGAGACCCAGTACTTC
CASSVDLAGMGETQYF
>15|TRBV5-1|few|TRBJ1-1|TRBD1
TGCGCCAGCAGATGGGGACAGGGGGCGAACACTGAAGCTTTCTTT
CASRWGQGANTEAFF
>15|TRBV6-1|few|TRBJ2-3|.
TGTGCCAGCAGTCCACCTGGGGGGGGCCCAGATACGCAGTATTTT
CASSPPGGGPDTQYF
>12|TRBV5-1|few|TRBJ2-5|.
TGCGCCAGCAGCCCAGGGTTCGAGACCCAGTACTTC
CASSPGFETQYF
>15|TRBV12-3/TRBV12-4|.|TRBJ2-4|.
TGTGCCAGCAGTGGAGGGGGGACCTTCAAAAACATTCAGTACTTC
CASSGGGTFKNIQYF
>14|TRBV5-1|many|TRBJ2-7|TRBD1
TGCGCCAGCAGCTTAGGACAGGGGACCAACGAGCAGTACTTC
CASSLGQGTNEQYF
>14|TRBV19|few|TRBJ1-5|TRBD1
TGTGCCAGTACCATGGACAGGGTCAATCAGCCCCAGCATTTT
CASTMDRVNQPQHF
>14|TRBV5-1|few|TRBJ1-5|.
TGCGCCAGCAGCGCCACTGGTAGCAATCAGCCCCAGCATTTT
CASSATGSNQPQHF
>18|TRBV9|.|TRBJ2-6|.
TGTGCCAGCAGCGTCAGTGGTCAGGGAGTCTCTGGGGCCAACGTCCTGACTTTC
CASSVSGQGVSGANVLTF
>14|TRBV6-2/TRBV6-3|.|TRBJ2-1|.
TGTGCCACTTCTCCGGTAGCTTCCTACAATGAGCAGTTCTTC
CATSPVASYNEQFF
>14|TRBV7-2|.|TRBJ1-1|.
TGTGCCAGCAGCTTATGGGTCGGGGGCACTGAAGCTTTCTTT
CASSLWVGGTEAFF
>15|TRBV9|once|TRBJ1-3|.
TGTGCCAGCAGCGCGATGACCGGGACCGTTTCTTCGATGTATTTT
CASSAMTGTVSSMYF
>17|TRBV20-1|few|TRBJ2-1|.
TGCAGTGCCCCGGCCAGTAGCGACACCTACGGATACAATGAGCAGTTCTTC
CSAPASSDTYGYNEQFF
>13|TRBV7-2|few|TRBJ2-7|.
TGTGCCAGCACCAATTCTGGATCCTACGAGCAGTACTTC
CASTNSGSYEQYF
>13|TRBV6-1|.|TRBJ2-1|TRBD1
TGTGCCACTACGACAGGGGCGGTCAATGAGCAGTTCTTC
CATTTGAVNEQFF
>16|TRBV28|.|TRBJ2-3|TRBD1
TGTGCCAGCAGGTCACTCTGGACAGGGGGCGAGGATACGCAGTATTTT
CASRSLWTGGEDTQYF
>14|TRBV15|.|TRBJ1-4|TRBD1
TGTGCCACCAGCAGAGGACAGGGGAATGAAAAACTGTTTTTT
CATSRGQGNEKLFF
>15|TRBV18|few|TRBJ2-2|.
TGTGCCAGCTCACAACAGGGTTCGTACACCGGGGAGCTGTTTTTT
CASSQQGSYTGELFF
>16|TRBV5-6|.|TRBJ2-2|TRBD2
TGTGCCAGCAGCGCAAGCCTAGCGGGGCCCACCGGGGAGCTGTTTTTT
CASSASLAGPTGELFF